The rows below give T cell receptor beta chains drawn from one sample of a study of neurological immune-mediated disorders. Each CDR3 protein is one row after TCRdb ran MiXCR on the 5' RACE reads. The table has about 92,000 distinct CDR3 sequences, under 4.5% seen once; the top ten hold 2.5% to 3%. The sequencing sample was made of PBMCs. The receptors were gathered from a woman in her forties or fifties with multiple sclerosis. Both conserved end residues are part of each CDR3. The D gene is left open where the match is weak. Clone size is stated in some rows and not others, as once, few, many or a class when expanded.

j_call d_call v_call clone_size cdr3_nt cdr3_aa
TRBJ2-7 TRBD2 TRBV29-1 many TGCAGCGTTGATGGATTGAGGGGAGGGTACGAGCAGTACTTC CSVDGLRGGYEQYF
TRBJ2-1 NA TRBV5-1 many TGCGCCAGCAGCCCCCCCGGGACTCATGAGGGGAAGCAGTTCTTC CASSPPGTHEGKQFF
TRBJ1-6 NA TRBV5-1 few TGCGCCAGCAGTTTTAACCGGGAGAATTCAACCCTCAACTTT CASSFNRENSTLNF
TRBJ2-3 TRBD2 TRBV20-1 many TGCAGTGCTGGGGGCGGACTAGCGCAAACAGATACGCAGTATTTT CSAGGGLAQTDTQYF
TRBJ2-5 TRBD2 TRBV5-1 many TGCGCCAGCAGCCGGGGGGGAAACAGTGAAGAGACCCAGTACTTC CASSRGGNSEETQYF
TRBJ1-2 NA TRBV7-9 NA TGTGCCAGCAGCGTACCCTATGGCTACACCTTC CASSVPYGYTF
TRBJ2-3 TRBD2 TRBV7-2 many TGTGCCAGCAGGCATACTAGCGAAGTTCTGTATTTT CASRHTSEVLYF
TRBJ2-5 NA TRBV7-6 many TGTGCCAGCAGCCCCCTGGCGGGGCGAGAGACCCAGTACTTC CASSPLAGRETQYF
TRBJ1-2 TRBD1 TRBV5-5 many TGTGCCAGCAGCTTGGCCATAGACAGGGTCTATGGCTACACCTTC CASSLAIDRVYGYTF
TRBJ2-7 TRBD2 TRBV2 many TGTGCCAGCAGTTCCGGGACTAGCAACGCCGAGCAGTACTTC CASSSGTSNAEQYF
TRBJ1-1 TRBD1 TRBV11-2 many TGTGCCAGCACCCGGGACAGGGTGACCACTGAAGCTTTCTTT CASTRDRVTTEAFF
TRBJ2-5 NA TRBV6-6 many TGTGCCTCCGCCACAGCACAAGAGACCCAGTACTTC CASATAQETQYF
TRBJ2-7 NA TRBV7-2 many TGTGCCAGCAGCTTGGTAGCGGCCTCCTACGAGCAGTACTTC CASSLVAASYEQYF
TRBJ2-1 NA TRBV7-2 many TGTGCCAGCAGCTTATTGGGCGGGGGCGTCTACAATGAGCAGTTCTTC CASSLLGGGVYNEQFF
TRBJ1-4 NA TRBV12-3/TRBV12-4 many TGTGCCAGCAGTTCGAGCAATACTAATGAAAAACTGTTTTTT CASSSSNTNEKLFF
TRBJ2-3 TRBD2 TRBV5-1 many TGCGCCAGCAGCTTACCGGGGGGGCCCACAGATACGCAGTATTTT CASSLPGGPTDTQYF
TRBJ2-1 NA TRBV5-1 many TGCGCCAGCAGCCCCCAGGCCTTCTACTCCTACAATGAGCAGTTCTTC CASSPQAFYSYNEQFF
TRBJ1-1 NA TRBV5-1 many TGCGCCAGCAGCCTGGACACTGAAGCTTTCTTT CASSLDTEAFF
TRBJ2-7 TRBD1 TRBV20-1 many TGCAGTGCCCCGACAGGGGGTTCGGGAACCTACGAGCAGTACTTC CSAPTGGSGTYEQYF
TRBJ2-7 NA TRBV18 many TGTGCCAGCTCAAGGGGTGGCTCCTACGAGCAGTACTTC CASSRGGSYEQYF
TRBJ1-1 NA TRBV7-9 many TGTGCCAGCAGCTTAGTATCAGGGAGGAACACTGAAGCTTTCTTT CASSLVSGRNTEAFF
TRBJ2-2 NA TRBV9 many TGTGCCAGCAGCATACTACAGGTGGCAGGCACCGGGGAGCTGTTTTTT CASSILQVAGTGELFF
TRBJ2-6 NA TRBV7-2 many TGTGCCAGCAGCTTAGTAAGCTCTGGGGCCAACGTCCTGACTTTC CASSLVSSGANVLTF
TRBJ1-2 NA TRBV7-9 many TGTGCCAGCAGCACGGAGAGCTACACCTTC CASSTESYTF
TRBJ1-1 NA TRBV2 many TGTGCCAGCACCGCGGGGGGGTCTTTTACTGAAGCTTTCTTT CASTAGGSFTEAFF
TRBJ2-5 TRBD2 TRBV7-8 few TGTGCCAGCAGCTTACCCCGACTAGCGGGGGGGAACCTTTACCAAGAGACCCAGTACTTC CASSLPRLAGGNLYQETQYF
TRBJ2-7 NA TRBV5-1 many TGCGCCAGCAGCCCCGGGGAGTTCTACGAGCAGTACTTC CASSPGEFYEQYF
TRBJ1-5 NA TRBV20-1 many TGCAGTGCTAGCCAGAATAGCAATCAGCCCCAGCATTTT CSASQNSNQPQHF
TRBJ1-2 NA TRBV20-1 many TGCAGCACCACCACGACCGGCGGAGGCTACACCTTC CSTTTTGGGYTF
TRBJ1-3 TRBD1 TRBV12-3/TRBV12-4 many TGTGCCAGCAGTCCACAGGGGACGCATGGAAACACCATATATTTT CASSPQGTHGNTIYF
TRBJ1-2 NA TRBV20-1 many TGCAGTGCTAGGGTACCCTTTGAGGGAGGCTACACCTTC CSARVPFEGGYTF
TRBJ1-2 NA TRBV5-1 many TGCGCCAGCAGCTCTGGAGTATGGAGCTACACCTTC CASSSGVWSYTF
TRBJ1-2 NA TRBV6-6 few TGTGCCAGCAGAGCGGGGGGGAACTATGGCTACACCTTC CASRAGGNYGYTF
TRBJ2-1 TRBD2 TRBV7-3 many TGTGCCAGCAGCTTTTCCGGGACTAGCGGGCTCAATGAGCAGTTCTTC CASSFSGTSGLNEQFF
TRBJ2-7 NA TRBV4-2 many TGTGCCAGCAGCCAAGATATCCCGTGGAGGGAGCAGTACTTC CASSQDIPWREQYF
TRBJ2-5 NA TRBV6-7 many TGTGCCAGCCCCACGGGGGACCAAGAGACCCAGTACTTC CASPTGDQETQYF
TRBJ2-7 NA TRBV12-3/TRBV12-4 many TGTGCCAGCTCCTCGGTTGGGGACTACGAGCAGTACTTC CASSSVGDYEQYF
TRBJ1-3 TRBD1 TRBV20-1 many TGCAGTGCTTCGACAGGGGGTGGAAACACCATATATTTT CSASTGGGNTIYF
TRBJ1-6 TRBD1 TRBV15 many TGTGCCACCAGCCCGGACAGGTCTGCCAGCTCCTATAATTCACCCCTCCACTTT CATSPDRSASSYNSPLHF
TRBJ2-5 NA TRBV28 many TGTGCCAGCGGCAAACGGACCCAGGGAGAGACCCAGTACTTC CASGKRTQGETQYF
TRBJ2-5 NA TRBV20-1 many TGCAGTGCTAGAGATCAAGGGGGGAGTGAGACCCAGTACTTC CSARDQGGSETQYF
TRBJ1-1 NA TRBV5-1 many TGCGCCAGCATGGTAGGACCGGGAGTACGGCTACGTGGGAACACTGAAGCTTTCTTT CASMVGPGVRLRGNTEAFF
TRBJ2-2 TRBD2 TRBV5-5 many TGTGCCAGCAGCTTGGAACTAGCGGAGAACACCGGGGAGCTGTTTTTT CASSLELAENTGELFF
TRBJ2-3 NA TRBV3-1 few TGTGCCAGCGGTACCCTTGGCACAGATACGCAGTATTTT CASGTLGTDTQYF
TRBJ2-4 NA TRBV27 NA TGTGCCAGCAGTTATAAAGGGCTGATAGCCAAAAACATTCAGTACTTC CASSYKGLIAKNIQYF
TRBJ1-2 NA TRBV3-1 many TGTGCCAGCAGCCAAGCCGGCAGGACAGCGTATGGCTACACCTTC CASSQAGRTAYGYTF
TRBJ2-1 NA TRBV5-8 many TGTGCCACCCCGCCCTGGACAGTATTGGAGTTATCCTACAATGAGCAGTTCTTC CATPPWTVLELSYNEQFF
TRBJ2-3 TRBD2 TRBV20-1 many TGCAGTGTACTAGCGGGAAGCACAGATACGCAGTATTTT CSVLAGSTDTQYF
TRBJ2-5 NA TRBV5-6 many TGTGCCAGCACAAATGGAGCAGGCAACCAAGAGACCCAGTACTTC CASTNGAGNQETQYF
TRBJ2-7 TRBD1 TRBV5-1 NA TGCGCCAGCACCAATCAGGACAGGGGGGTCAAAGAGCAGTACTTC CASTNQDRGVKEQYF
TRBJ1-5 NA TRBV27 many TGTGCCAGCAGTCTGACAGAAAATCAGCCCCAGCATTTT CASSLTENQPQHF
TRBJ1-2 TRBD1 TRBV7-2 many TGTGCCAGCAGCCTAGCCCCCGGGGGGACAGGGGGCGCGAGGGGCTACACCTTC CASSLAPGGTGGARGYTF
TRBJ1-1 NA TRBV20-1 many TGCAGTGCTAGAAAACGGGACATCCCTATGAACACTGAAGCTTTCTTT CSARKRDIPMNTEAFF
TRBJ2-3 NA TRBV21-1 many TGTGCCAGCAGCAATCCTAGACCCATTAAGTGCACAGATACGCAGTATTTT CASSNPRPIKCTDTQYF
TRBJ1-5 TRBD1 TRBV20-1 many TGCAGTGCCCGGACAGGGGCCGATCAGCCCCAGCATTTT CSARTGADQPQHF
TRBJ2-3 NA TRBV7-8 few TGTGCCAGCAGCTTAATCGGGGACACAGATACGCAGTATTTT CASSLIGDTDTQYF
TRBJ2-5 NA TRBV5-1 many TGCGCCAGCTCTCCTCAGGGACCGGGAGAGACCCAGTACTTC CASSPQGPGETQYF
TRBJ2-1 NA TRBV5-1 many TGCGCCAGCAGCTTAGCGGTGGAGGCCTACAATGAGCAGTTCTTC CASSLAVEAYNEQFF
TRBJ2-1 NA TRBV25-1 many TGTGCCAGCAGTGAGTCCAGGGTGCCCTCCTACAATGAGCAGTTCTTC CASSESRVPSYNEQFF
TRBJ1-1 NA TRBV7-3 many TGTGCCAGCAGCGAGAGGGGCCTGAACACTGAAGCTTTCTTT CASSERGLNTEAFF